One sample yielded the 14 T cell receptor beta chains listed below, sequenced in a study of T cell changes during pregnancy in multiple sclerosis. Libraries were prepared by immunoSEQ multiplex PCR; TCRdb keeps only in-frame clonotypes and omits some of them. The top ten hold under 8% of the sample, which has 25,000 or so clones, 80% to 95% seen once. The sequences come from CD8+ T cells from peripheral blood mononuclear cells, collected before pregnancy. The receptors shown here come from a female donor with multiple sclerosis, enrolled in a pregnancy study.

The chain recombines TRBV10-1 with TRBJ2-5; weak D call: TRBD1 (6 bases). Per the germline V gene, CDR1 is WNHNN and CDR2 is SYGVQD (reference sequence). Trimming cost V 5 bases and J 1 base, with 14 bases left between them. CDR3 length: 15 amino acids. The CDR3 sequence: CASSRQVPGQETQYF. CDR3 nucleotides: TGCGCCAGCAGTCGACAGGTTCCCGGCCAAGAGACCCAGTACTTC.

The chain is built from TRBV11-2 and TRBJ1-4; D gene uncertain. The V end lost 5 bases, the J end lost 10 bases, and 11 bases lay between the germline ends. Germline V gives CDR1 SGHAT, CDR2 FQNNGV. The CDR3 loop spans 12 amino acids. The DNA for the CDR3 is TGTGCCAGCAGCCGCCCGCTCGGAAAACTGTTTTTT. Translating it yields CASSRPLGKLFF.

V is TRBV7-9 and J is TRBJ2-1; 7 bases are shared with TRBD2. The ends lost 1 base at V and 5 bases at J; junction bases unmatched: 5. Germline CDR1 and CDR2: SEHNR and FQNEAQ (reference sequence). The CDR3 is 15 amino acids. The CDR3 bases are TGTGCCAGCAGCTTAGGCGGGAGTGTCGACAATGAGCAGTTCTTC. It codes for CASSLGGSVDNEQFF. The whole variable domain, remainder taken from reference TRBV7-9 and TRBJ2-1, is DTGVSQNPRHKITKRGQNVTFRCDPISEHNRLYWYRQTLGQGPEFLTYFQNEAQLEKSRLLSDRFSAERPKGSFSTLEIQRTEQGDSAMYLCASSLGGSVDNEQFFGPGTRLTVL.

The genes are TRBV9 and TRBJ2-1; 7 bases fit TRBD2. After removal of 0 bases from V and 7 bases from J, the junction contained 10 bases not matched to a gene. The CDR3 totals 16 residues. Germline CDR1 is SGDLS and CDR2 is YYNGEE. For the CDR3, the DNA is TGTGCCAGCAGCGTAGATACGGGGGGAACAGGTAATGAGCAGTTCTTC. As protein: CASSVDTGGTGNEQFF.

This chain connects TRBV6-6 to TRBJ1-4; D call uncertain. The CDR3 is 10 amino acids. The ends were cut back, 10 bases at V and 8 bases at J, with 8 bases in the middle. Germline V gene data show CDR1 as MNHNY and CDR2 as SVGAGI (reference sequence). CDR3 region: CATLREKLFF. The CDR3 nucleotides are TGTGCCACCCTGAGGGAAAAACTGTTTTTT.

The rearrangement links TRBV14 to TRBJ2-5; D unclear. CDR3 length equals 15 residues. Germline lookup yields CDR1 SGHDN and CDR2 FVKESK. Trimming shortened V by 4 bases and J by 4 bases, and 16 bases separated the two germline ends. This CDR3 is CASSPLISSRETQYF. CDR3 sequence (DNA): TGTGCCAGCAGCCCCCTAATTAGCTCCCGAGAGACCCAGTACTTC.

The J gene is TRBJ2-7, the V gene TRBV27, with 8 bases matching TRBD1. The germline CDR1 and CDR2 sequences are MNHEY and SMNVEV (reference sequence). This CDR3 contains 16 residues. V shed 6 bases and J 3 bases; nucleotides not matched to a gene: 13. In DNA, the CDR3 is TGTGCCAGCAGCCACCGGGACAGGAAAACCCTCTACGAGCAGTACTTC. Its protein product is CASSHRDRKTLYEQYF.

The chain joins TRBV11-3 to TRBJ2-7; tentative D call: TRBD2 (7 bases). The CDR3 length is 16 residues. Between the trimmed V and J ends, which lost 5 bases and 2 bases, there was a span of 19 bases. Per germline, CDR1 SGHNT and CDR2 YENEEA. The CDR3 coding sequence is TGTGCCAGCAGCGGCTACGGGGGGCAGGGGCCCTACGAGCAGTACTTC. Its protein is CASSGYGGQGPYEQYF. Full variable domain (outside the CDR3, taken from reference TRBV11-3 and TRBJ2-7): EAGVVQSPRYKIIEKKQPVAFWCNPISGHNTLYWYLQNLGQGPELLIRYENEEAVDDSQLPKDRFSAERLKGVDSTLKIQPAELGDSAVYLCASSGYGGQGPYEQYFGPGTRLTVT.

The gene calls are TRBV7-9 and TRBJ2-1, with 7 bases lining up with TRBD1. The CDR3 is 14 residues long. Germline assignment: CDR1 SEHNR and CDR2 FQNEAQ (reference sequence). The V and J ends lost 7 bases and 5 bases, in that order; junction bases with no gene match: 8. The CDR3 sequence is CASTYEGANNEQFF. In DNA, the CDR3 is TGTGCCAGCACCTACGAGGGGGCTAACAATGAGCAGTTCTTC.

The chain combines TRBV10-3 with TRBJ1-2; 8 bases are a match to TRBD1. Germline CDR1 is ENHRY and CDR2 is SYGVKD. The CDR3 runs 17 residues. Losses at the gene ends were 1 base for V and 3 bases for J; bases not matched to a gene: 10. The CDR3 loop reads CAISELNQGARDYGYTF. CDR3 DNA sequence: TGTGCCATCAGTGAGTTGAATCAGGGGGCGCGGGACTATGGCTACACCTTC.

The V and J genes are TRBV10-3 and TRBJ2-1; 9 bases line up with TRBD2. The trim removed 4 bases at V and 0 bases at J, leaving 4 bases unmatched. CDR3 size: 16 residues. In germline, CDR1 is ENHRY, CDR2 SYGVKD. The CDR3 region has the DNA TGTGCCATCAGTGGACATAGCGGGGGCTCCTACAATGAGCAGTTCTTC. As protein: CAISGHSGGSYNEQFF.

This clone was detected once. This chain links TRBV11-3 with TRBJ2-5; D is perhaps TRBD1 (6 bases). This CDR3 spans 14 amino acids. Trimming took 6 bases from V and 1 from J, leaving 12 bases between them. Germline-derived CDR1 and CDR2 are SGHNT and YENEEA. The CDR3 DNA sequence: TGTGCCAGCAGGGCCCGGGACACCCAAGAGACCCAGTACTTC. Translated: CASRARDTQETQYF.

This clone was seen a single time. The gene calls are TRBV5-3 and TRBJ2-7; 13 bases agree with TRBD2. TRBV5-3 is annotated as an ORF whose role is uncertain. This CDR3 region has 16 residues. V gave up 4 bases and J gave up 6 bases; unmatched junction bases: 10. CDR3 nucleotides: TGTGCCAGAAGCCAACTAGCGGGAGGGCCCTCGTGCGAGCAGTACTTC. Its protein product is CARSQLAGGPSCEQYF.

The rearrangement links TRBV4-1 to TRBJ2-3; 7 bases align to TRBD2. Germline V gene lookup returns CDR1 MGHRA and CDR2 YSYEKL. After removal of 1 base from V and 0 bases from J, the junction contained 7 bases not matched to a gene. The CDR3 runs to 17 residues. The DNA for the CDR3 is TGCGCCAGCAGCCAAGCCGGGAGCGGGGATAGCACAGATACGCAGTATTTT. Protein: CASSQAGSGDSTDTQYF.